The 9 T cell receptor beta chains in this list originate from one sample, sequenced in a study of spatial heterogeneity in lung cancer. This sample's time point: blood at routine non-recurrence follow-up after resection. TCRdb called the 5' RACE reads again in MiXCR, with one record for every CDR3 protein. This table has around 98,000 distinct CDR3 sequences, approximately 19% appearing once. Material: PBMCs, obtained at follow-up. These receptors were collected from a male donor with early-stage non-small cell lung cancer.

Relative to its sample, this clonotype is medium-sized. The gene calls are TRBV20-1 and TRBJ2-1; possible D gene TRBD2, 6 bases. CDR1 and CDR2 from the germline V gene are DFQATT and SNEGSKA (reference sequence). V was cut by 5 bases and J by 3 bases, with 20 bases left in between. The CDR3 sequence is 16 residues long. In DNA form, the CDR3 reads TGCAGTGCTGGAGCGTCCACGGGGACTGTCTACAATGAGCAGTTCTTC. Protein sequence: CSAGASTGTVYNEQFF.

This clonotype came up a few times. V is TRBV25-1 and J is TRBJ2-3; D not certain. This CDR3 spans 17 amino acids. CDR1 and CDR2 from the germline V gene are MGHDK and SYGVNS. V was shortened by 1 base and J by 4 bases, with 18 bases between the two germline ends. The CDR3 spells CASSELDHLKGADTQYF. CDR3 sequence (DNA): TGTGCCAGCAGTGAATTGGACCACCTAAAGGGCGCAGATACGCAGTATTTT.

The chain employs TRBV5-4 and TRBJ1-3, with D perhaps matching TRBD1 (5 bases). The germline CDR1 and CDR2 sequences are SGHNT and YYREEE (reference sequence). CDR3 size: 14 residues. Trimming took off 5 bases at V and 9 bases at J, with 18 bases between the two ends. CDR3 nucleotide sequence: TGTGCCAGCAGGGGGCCAAGGTCCCGAAGCACCATATATTTT. It specifies CASRGPRSRSTIYF.

This clonotype was counted a few times. This chain links TRBV3-1 with TRBJ1-6; no clear D gene. The germline CDR1 and CDR2 sequences are LGHDT and YNNKEL (reference sequence). V dropped 0 bases and J dropped 12 bases, with 6 bases sitting between them. This CDR3 is 12 amino acids long. CDR3 protein: CASSQERLPLHF. DNA of the CDR3: TGTGCCAGCAGCCAAGAGCGGCTACCCCTCCACTTT.

The chain combines TRBV29-1 with TRBJ1-3; TRBD1 agrees at 8 bases. V shed 5 bases, J shed 1 base, and the junction held 4 bases outside the gene matches. CDR3 length equals 14 residues. Germline-derived CDR1 and CDR2 are SQVTM and ANQGSEA. DNA of the CDR3: TGCAGCGTTTGTGACAGGGGATCTGGAAACACCATATATTTT. The encoded protein is CSVCDRGSGNTIYF.

This chain links TRBV4-1 with TRBJ2-1, with 16 bases lining up with TRBD2. The CDR3 contains 18 residues. Germline V gives CDR1 MGHRA, CDR2 YSYEKL. J lost 4 bases, V lost 4 bases, and 7 bases had no gene match. The CDR3, as DNA: TGCGCCAGCAGCCTAAGAGGGACTAGCGGGAGGGGTTACAATGAGCAGTTCTTC. Translation: CASSLRGTSGRGYNEQFF.

The sample holds many counts of this clonotype. This chain joins TRBV24-1 and TRBJ2-7; the D gene is possibly TRBD1 (6 bases). Germline assignment: CDR1 KGHDR and CDR2 SFDVKD. V lost 3 bases, J lost 4 bases, and 15 bases lay in between. The length of the CDR3 is 15 residues. In nucleotides, the CDR3 is TGTGCCACCAGTGATCCTACAGGGCCCCCATACGAGCAGTACTTC. Translation: CATSDPTGPPYEQYF.

A few counts support this clonotype. The chain employs TRBV2 and TRBJ1-3; D call uncertain. Trimming left V 4 bases short and J 0 bases short, with 7 bases between. The CDR3 is 14 residues long. Germline values: CDR1 SNHLY, CDR2 FYNNEI. The DNA for the CDR3 is TGTGCCAGCAGTGTCGCCGACTCTGGAAACACCATATATTTT. Protein sequence: CASSVADSGNTIYF.

This clonotype has at least ten counts. The V gene is TRBV20-1, the J gene TRBJ2-5; TRBD2 agrees at 8 bases. Trimming took 3 bases from V and 7 from J; bases not matched to a gene: 7. The germline gives CDR1 DFQATT, CDR2 SNEGSKA (reference sequence). CDR3 length equals 13 residues. The CDR3 region has the DNA TGCAGTGCTAGCTCCACTAGCGGAAGGACCCAGTACTTC. Translating it yields CSASSTSGRTQYF.